One and the same sample provided the 8 T cell receptor beta chains below, sequenced in a study of CXCR3-negative and CXCR3-positive naive CD8 T cells. Broader study findings: Relative to CXCR3-negative naive cells, CXCR3-positive naive cells had more hydrophobic TRB CDR3s.

Their antigen targets remain unknown. UMI-labeled TRB cDNA libraries were prepared by 5' RACE. TCRdb reworked the 5' RACE reads into one entry per CDR3 protein, no DNA. The listing contains around 60,000 distinct CDR3 sequences. Sequenced sample: naive CXCR3+ CD8+ T cells from blood. Subset given: CD45RO-CCR7+CD27+CD95- naive CD8+ T cells expressing CXCR3 (TNR3+). The receptors stem from a human donor in good health. Some clones in this sample may be carry-over from other donors' samples.

The CDR3 sequence is CASSDLEGADGYTF. The chain joins TRBV6-1 to TRBJ1-2; TCRdb reports TRBD1, a call that lacks DNA to check it against. This CDR3 region has 14 residues. The germline CDR1 and CDR2 sequences are MNHNS and SASEGT.

The chain joins TRBV28 to TRBJ2-1; TCRdb names TRBD1, which stays unverified in the absence of DNA. Germline values: CDR1 MDHEN, CDR2 SYDVKM. CDR3 length: 19 residues. The CDR3 reads CASSFSLSQWGREYNEQFF.

The rearrangement joins TRBV20-1 to TRBJ2-3; the D call of TRBD2 rests on TCRdb alone, since no DNA is present to check it. CDR1 and CDR2 (germline): DFQATT, SNEGSKA (reference sequence). The CDR3 totals 13 residues. This chain's CDR3 is CSARTSGEYTQYF.

This sequence joins TRBV14 and TRBJ2-1. Germline V gives CDR1 SGHDN, CDR2 FVKESK. CDR3 length equals 13 residues. The CDR3 spells CASSQLTKSEQFF.

This chain connects TRBV4-2 to TRBJ1-2. The CDR3 has 15 amino acids. CDR1 is LGHNA and CDR2 is YNFKEQ in the germline V gene. The CDR3 is CASSQEESDLHGYTF.

The chain links TRBV28 to TRBJ2-7; lacking DNA, the TRBD1 call made by TCRdb goes unchecked. Germline-derived CDR1 and CDR2 are MDHEN and SYDVKM. This CDR3 contains 11 residues. The CDR3 loop reads CASSRGGEQYF.

CDR3 region: CSAREGGADYNEQFF. The J gene is TRBJ2-1, the V gene TRBV20-1; TCRdb's assignment of TRBD1 cannot be checked, as there is no DNA. CDR1 is DFQATT, CDR2 SNEGSKA, per germline (reference sequence). There are 15 residues in the CDR3.

This chain joins TRBV7-8 and TRBJ2-7. The CDR3 is 13 amino acids. CDR1 SGHVS and CDR2 FQNEAQ come from the germline V gene. CDR3 protein: CASSLGQPYEQYF. The complete variable domain, with remaining parts taken from reference TRBV7-8 and TRBJ2-7, reads GAGVSQSPRYKVAKRGQDVALRCDPISGHVSLFWYQQALGQGPEFLTYFQNEAQLDKSGLPSDRFFAERPEGSVSTLKIQRTQQEDSAVYLCASSLGQPYEQYFGPGTRLTVT.